Reported below is one TCR beta chain. The antigen is not known. Extraction of genomic DNA in unsorted samples used about 90 million PBMCs. CDR3 length equals 12 residues. From germline, CDR1 is SEHNR and CDR2 FQNEAQ (reference sequence). Trimming took 5 bases from V and 9 from J, leaving 14 bases between them. The method was immunoSEQ multiplex PCR; TCRdb's version includes in-frame clones alone and lacks a portion of them. This sample has about half a million clones, with 70% to 85% found just once. This record comes from a study of shared clonotypes between healthy human individuals. Findings of the study overall: The expectation was that sequencing depth would affect clonotype sharing among donors.

The chain recombines TRBV7-9 with TRBJ2-7, with a weak D call TRBD1 (5 bases). Sequenced: PBMCs. The receptor was derived from a woman aged 35 to 49 in good health. Some clones in this sample may be carry-over from other donors' samples. The CDR3 nucleotides are TGTGCCAGCAGCCGACCGTTGGGGCGGCAGTACTTC. Its protein is CASSRPLGRQYF. Supplemented by reference TRBV7-9 and TRBJ2-7, the full variable domain reads DTGVSQNPRHKITKRGQNVTFRCDPISEHNRLYWYRQTLGQGPEFLTYFQNEAQLEKSRLLSDRFSAERPKGSFSTLEIQRTEQGDSAMYLCASSRPLGRQYFGPGTRLTVT.